Listed below are T cell receptor beta chains from one sample, sequenced in a study of Tregs in tolerant kidney transplant recipients. The antigens for these receptors are not known. Measured with immunoSEQ multiplex PCR; TCRdb has only the in-frame clones, and not every one. The sample has under 45,000 clones, 95% seen once. Input material: Tregs from blood cultured with allogeneic cells. The origin of the receptors is a human donor in good health. The CDR3 runs from the conserved cysteine through the conserved F or W. Fields, in order: J gene, clone size, CDR3 length, V gene, D gene, CDR3 DNA, CDR3 protein. D genes are given only for firm matches. Not all rows give a size; the values are once, few, many and, for expanded clones, a class.

TRBJ2-5 - 13 TRBV2 - TGTGCCAGCAGTGATTGGGGGCAAGAGACCCAGTACTTC CASSDWGQETQYF
TRBJ2-1 - 16 TRBV29-1 TRBD2 TGCAGCGTTGGCACCCAGGGGTTGGTAGCGGGAGGGCCTCGGCTCTTC CSVGTQGLVAGGPRLF
TRBJ1-1 - 13 TRBV29-1 - TGCAGCGTTGCGGGACGGTTGAACACTGAAGCTTTCTTT CSVAGRLNTEAFF
TRBJ1-5 - 16 TRBV6-1 TRBD1 TGTGCCGGCAGTGAAATCAGGGGGTTCGGCAAACAGCCCCAGCATTTT CAGSEIRGFGKQPQHF
TRBJ2-7 - 13 TRBV30 - TGTGCCTGGAGTGTTTCAGGCCCTGACGAGCAGTACTTC CAWSVSGPDEQYF
TRBJ2-3 - 12 TRBV5-4 - TGTGCCAGCAGAGGACTATCGAGTACGCAGTATTTT CASRGLSSTQYF
TRBJ2-4 - 16 TRBV5-4 - TGTGCCAGCAGCTTGGGTCAGGTCAACCTAAAAGACATTCAGTACTTC CASSLGQVNLKDIQYF
TRBJ1-2 - 14 TRBV5-1 - TGCGCCAGCAGCTTGGATCCCAGGGACTATGGCTACACCTTC CASSLDPRDYGYTF
TRBJ1-2 - 13 TRBV7-9 - TGTGCCAGCAGCTTCGACAGCTACTATGGCTACACCTTC CASSFDSYYGYTF
TRBJ2-1 - 17 TRBV5-1 - TGCGCCAGCAGCTTGATTGTATTCTCGTACTCCTACAATGAGCAGTTCTTC CASSLIVFSYSYNEQFF
TRBJ2-3 few 14 TRBV4-1 - TGCGCCAGCAGCCAACCTAACAGGCTAGATACGCAGTATTTT CASSQPNRLDTQYF
TRBJ2-5 - 14 TRBV6-1 - TGTGCCAGCAGTGAGTTGACCTCCCCGTGGGCCCAGTACTTC CASSELTSPWAQYF
TRBJ2-5 - 14 TRBV7-6 - TGTGCCAGCAGCTTAGGGCCCGGGTCAAAGACCCAGTACTTC CASSLGPGSKTQYF
TRBJ1-5 once 13 TRBV2 - TGTGCCAGCAGGTGGGGGAGCAATCAGCCCCAGCATTTT CASRWGSNQPQHF
TRBJ2-3 - 14 TRBV7-2 - TGTGCCAGCAGCCCCCGCCCCACAATGGATACGCAGTATTTT CASSPRPTMDTQYF
TRBJ2-1 - 15 TRBV11-2 TRBD2 TGTGCCAGCAGCTTATTACTGGGACTAGCGAATGAGCAGTTCTTC CASSLLLGLANEQFF
TRBJ1-1 once 15 TRBV5-5 - TGTGCCAGCAGCCGGGCCCTCACAGCGGCCACTGAAGCTTTCTTT CASSRALTAATEAFF
TRBJ1-4 - 15 TRBV7-9 - TGTGCCAGCAGCTTTGTTCAGGGTCCTAATGAAAAACTGTTTTTT CASSFVQGPNEKLFF
TRBJ1-2 - 11 TRBV18 - TGTGCCAGCTCACCATCGAGAGGCTACACCTTC CASSPSRGYTF
TRBJ1-5 - 15 TRBV6-6 - TGTGCCAGCAGTTACGGCAGGGGTCGGGCTCAGCCCCAGCATTTT CASSYGRGRAQPQHF
TRBJ1-5 once 14 TRBV9 TRBD1 TGTGCCAGCGGGAAGACAGGGGGCAATCAGCCCCAGCATTTT CASGKTGGNQPQHF
TRBJ2-1 - 14 TRBV15 - TGTGCCACCAGCAGCGGCGGAAACTACAATGAGCAGTTCTTC CATSSGGNYNEQFF
TRBJ2-1 - 15 TRBV4-1 TRBD2 TGCGCCAGCAGTCGTCTAGCGGGAGGGCCTGGAGAGCAGTTCTTC CASSRLAGGPGEQFF
TRBJ2-7 few 12 TRBV7-8 - TGTGCCAGCAGCCAAGACTCTTACGAGCAGTACTTC CASSQDSYEQYF
TRBJ1-3 - 13 TRBV27 - TGTGCCAGCAGTCTTGACAGGGGAAACACCATATATTTT CASSLDRGNTIYF
TRBJ2-2 - 14 TRBV6-1 - TGTGCCAGCCTTAGAGTTTGGCAAACCGGGGAGCTGTTTTTT CASLRVWQTGELFF
TRBJ1-4 - 12 TRBV6-1 - TGTGCCAGCAGAGGTGTGGGGGAAAAACTGTTTTTT CASRGVGEKLFF
TRBJ1-1 - 14 TRBV6-5 - TGTGCCAGCAGGTCGGGATCAGGGAACACTGAAGCTTTCTTT CASRSGSGNTEAFF